This T cell receptor (beta chain) was recorded in a study of cytomegalovirus exposure and HLA in healthy donors. PCR primers comprised 60 Vbeta and 13 Jbeta primers. Repertoires were generated with immunoSEQ multiplex PCR, while TCRdb's copy carries only in-frame clones and drops some. The data show 160,000 or so clones, about three quarters seen once. Overall study results and limits: Association of fewer than 20,000 TCR beta sequences with HLA alleles was found at 0.05 false discovery rate in a later analysis. It was reported in a later analysis that an Asian-associated ancestry cluster showed fewer N-insertions than the roughly 670-donor mean.

As regards this clone: As yet, its antigen is unknown.

The CDR3 extends over 15 amino acids. Trimming cost V 0 bases and J 6 bases, with 16 bases left between them. CDR1 and CDR2 from the germline V gene are SGDLS and YYNGEE. This sequence joins TRBV9 and TRBJ2-7; weak D call: TRBD2 (5 bases). The receptor's source is a woman under 40 in good health and CMV-seronegative. Sequencing input: PBMCs. The CDR3 nucleotides read TGTGCCAGCAGCGTAGGAGGACTTAGCTTGAGCGAGCAGTACTTC. It encodes CASSVGGLSLSEQYF.